This entry lists 5 T cell receptor beta chains sequenced from one sample in a study of blood T cell repertoires in COVID-19. This table comes from immunoSEQ multiplex PCR, and its TCRdb copy is limited to in-frame clones, with some not included. The sample has just over 300,000 clones; about 91% are singletons. The sample comprised PBMCs or T cells enriched from blood (not recorded which). Receptors were obtained from a woman younger than 30 who had recovered from COVID-19.

This chain links TRBV13 with TRBJ1-6; 7 bases are shared with TRBD1. The CDR3 is 15 residues long. V trimming: 5 bases; J trimming: 8 bases; junction bases outside the gene matches: 9. CDR1 is PRHDT and CDR2 is FYEKMQ in the germline V gene (reference sequence). The CDR3 DNA reads as TGTGCCAGCAGCCATCGACAGGGTCTGTATTCACCCCTCCACTTT. As protein: CASSHRQGLYSPLHF. The variable domain in full, completed from reference TRBV13 and TRBJ1-6, reads AAGVIQSPRHLIKEKRETATLKCYPIPRHDTVYWYQQGPGQDPQFLISFYEKMQSDKGSIPDRFSAQQFSDYHSELNMSSLELGDSALYFCASSHRQGLYSPLHFGNGTRLTVT.

The V and J genes are TRBV18 and TRBJ2-1; 10 bases fit TRBD2. There are 18 residues in the CDR3. From germline, CDR1 is KGHSH and CDR2 LQKENI. V trimming: 2 bases; J trimming: 4 bases; junction bases outside the gene matches: 11. Here the CDR3 reads CASSPKRDLAGEYNEQFF. CDR3 DNA sequence: TGTGCCAGCTCACCAAAACGGGACCTAGCGGGGGAGTACAATGAGCAGTTCTTC.

The chain uses TRBV28 and TRBJ2-1, with 9 bases identical to TRBD1. J was trimmed by 4 bases and V by 1 base; bases with no gene match: 8. This CDR3 comprises 17 residues. CDR1 is MDHEN and CDR2 is SYDVKM in the germline V gene. CDR3 in DNA: TGTGCCAGCAGTTTATTTACCGGGACAGGGCTTTACAATGAGCAGTTCTTC. Its protein is CASSLFTGTGLYNEQFF.

J is TRBJ2-3 and V is TRBV19, with a tentative D call TRBD1 (8 bases). There are 16 residues in the CDR3. The germline V gene has CDR1 LNHDA and CDR2 SQIVND (reference sequence). V was shortened by 5 bases and J by 4 bases, with 19 bases between the two germline ends. The CDR3 nucleotides are TGTGCCAGTAGTTCATCCGGACAGGGAGGGGCAGATACGCAGTATTTT. The encoded protein is CASSSSGQGGADTQYF.

This chain links TRBV5-1 with TRBJ1-1; 7 nucleotides agree with TRBD1. V was clipped by 0 bases and J by 6 bases; unmatched bases: 8. This CDR3 is 15 amino acids long. CDR1 is SGHRS, CDR2 YFSETQ, per germline. The CDR3 loop is CASSLAEKGASEAFF. CDR3 nucleotide sequence: TGCGCCAGCAGCTTGGCCGAGAAGGGGGCCTCTGAAGCTTTCTTT.